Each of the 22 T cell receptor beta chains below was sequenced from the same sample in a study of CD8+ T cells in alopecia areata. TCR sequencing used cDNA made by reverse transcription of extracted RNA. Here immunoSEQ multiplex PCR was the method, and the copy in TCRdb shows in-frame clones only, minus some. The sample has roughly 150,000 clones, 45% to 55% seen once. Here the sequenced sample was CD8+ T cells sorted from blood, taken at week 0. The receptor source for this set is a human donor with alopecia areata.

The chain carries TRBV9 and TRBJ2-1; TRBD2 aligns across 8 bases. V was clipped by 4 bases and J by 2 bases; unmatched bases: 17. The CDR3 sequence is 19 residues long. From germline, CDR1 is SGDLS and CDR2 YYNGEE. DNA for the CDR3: TGTGCCAGCAGCCCGGCGGCGGGGGGCTTGGGCACCACCTACAATGAGCAGTTCTTC. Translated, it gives CASSPAAGGLGTTYNEQFF.

The CDR3 reads CASSKGFPEKLFF. The CDR3 DNA reads as TGCGCCAGCAGCAAAGGGTTTCCAGAAAAACTGTTTTTT. This chain uses TRBV5-1 with TRBJ1-4; D call uncertain. CDR1 and CDR2 (germline): SGHRS, YFSETQ. Trimming shortened V by 4 bases and J by 8 bases, and 12 bases separated the two germline ends. The CDR3 length is 13 residues.

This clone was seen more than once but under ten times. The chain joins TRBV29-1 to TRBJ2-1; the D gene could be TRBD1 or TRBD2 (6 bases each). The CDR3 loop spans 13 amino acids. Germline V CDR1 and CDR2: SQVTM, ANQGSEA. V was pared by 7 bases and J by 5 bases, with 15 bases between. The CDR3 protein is CSAPRGTNNEQFF. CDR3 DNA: TGCAGCGCACCCCGGGGGACAAACAATGAGCAGTTCTTC.

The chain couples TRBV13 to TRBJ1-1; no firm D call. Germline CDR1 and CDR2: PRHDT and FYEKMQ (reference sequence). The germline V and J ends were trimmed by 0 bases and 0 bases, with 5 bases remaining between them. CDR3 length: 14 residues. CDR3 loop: CASSLGMLNTEAFF. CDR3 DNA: TGTGCCAGCAGCTTAGGTATGCTGAACACTGAAGCTTTCTTT.

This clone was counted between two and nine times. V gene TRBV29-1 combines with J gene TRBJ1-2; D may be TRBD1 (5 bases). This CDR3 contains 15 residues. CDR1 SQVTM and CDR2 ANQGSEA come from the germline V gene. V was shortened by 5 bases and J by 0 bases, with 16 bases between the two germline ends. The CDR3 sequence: CSVPLGTVSNYGYTF. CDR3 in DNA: TGCAGCGTTCCCTTAGGGACCGTATCTAACTATGGCTACACCTTC.

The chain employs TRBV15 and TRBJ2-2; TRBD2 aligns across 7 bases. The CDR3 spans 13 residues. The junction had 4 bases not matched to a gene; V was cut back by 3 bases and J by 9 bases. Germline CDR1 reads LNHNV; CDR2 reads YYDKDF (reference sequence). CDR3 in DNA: TGTGCCACCAGCAGTTCGGGAGGCTGGGAGCTGTTTTTT. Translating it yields CATSSSGGWELFF.

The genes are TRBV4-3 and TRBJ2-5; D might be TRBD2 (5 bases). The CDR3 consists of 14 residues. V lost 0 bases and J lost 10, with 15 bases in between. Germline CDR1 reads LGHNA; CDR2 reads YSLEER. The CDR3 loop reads CASSQDQRTGGQYF. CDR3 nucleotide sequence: TGCGCCAGCAGCCAAGATCAACGGACCGGAGGCCAGTACTTC.

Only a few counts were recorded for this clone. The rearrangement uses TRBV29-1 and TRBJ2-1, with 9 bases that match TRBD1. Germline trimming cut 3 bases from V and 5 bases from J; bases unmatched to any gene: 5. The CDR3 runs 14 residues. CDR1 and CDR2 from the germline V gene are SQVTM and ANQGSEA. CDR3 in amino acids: CSVEGTGTHNEQFF. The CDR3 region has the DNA TGCAGCGTTGAGGGGACAGGGACCCACAATGAGCAGTTCTTC.

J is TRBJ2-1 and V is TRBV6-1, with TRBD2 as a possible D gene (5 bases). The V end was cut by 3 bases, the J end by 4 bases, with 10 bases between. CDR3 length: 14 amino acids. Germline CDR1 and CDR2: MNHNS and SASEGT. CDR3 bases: TGTGCCAGCAGTGACGACGGAGGTTACAATGAGCAGTTCTTC. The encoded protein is CASSDDGGYNEQFF.

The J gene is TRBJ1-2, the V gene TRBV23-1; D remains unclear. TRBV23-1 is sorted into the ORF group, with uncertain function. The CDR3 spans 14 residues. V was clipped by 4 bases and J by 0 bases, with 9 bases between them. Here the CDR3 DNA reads TGCGCCAGCAGTCCCCAGACTACTAACTATGGCTACACCTTC. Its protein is CASSPQTTNYGYTF.

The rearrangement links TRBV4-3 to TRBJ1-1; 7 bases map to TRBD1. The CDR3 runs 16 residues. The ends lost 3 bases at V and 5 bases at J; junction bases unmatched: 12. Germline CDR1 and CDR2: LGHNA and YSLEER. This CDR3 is CASSHSRQGRGTEAFF. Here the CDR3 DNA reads TGCGCCAGCAGCCATTCCAGACAGGGACGAGGGACTGAAGCTTTCTTT.

The CDR3 sequence is CASSQDWGYEQYF. For the CDR3, the DNA is TGCGCCAGCAGCCAAGATTGGGGCTACGAGCAGTACTTC. The genes are TRBV4-3 and TRBJ2-7; no clear D gene. This CDR3 contains 13 residues. Between the trimmed V and J ends, which lost 0 bases and 3 bases, there was a span of 6 bases. From germline, CDR1 is LGHNA and CDR2 YSLEER.

The CDR3: CASSLALGAYEQYF. The CDR3 DNA reads as TGTGCCAGCAGCTTGGCGCTGGGAGCCTACGAGCAGTACTTC. The V call is TRBV5-6, the J call TRBJ2-7; D is possibly TRBD2 (5 bases). Germline V gene sequence: CDR1 SGHDT, CDR2 YYEEEE. The CDR3 runs 14 residues. The ends were cut back, 0 bases at V and 2 bases at J, with 9 bases in the middle.

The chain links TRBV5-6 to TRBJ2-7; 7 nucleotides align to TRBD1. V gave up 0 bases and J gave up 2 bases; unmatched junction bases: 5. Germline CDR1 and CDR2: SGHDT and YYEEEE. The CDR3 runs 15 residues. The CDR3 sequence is CASSLGAGGPYEQYF. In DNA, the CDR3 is TGTGCCAGCAGCTTGGGGGCAGGGGGTCCCTACGAGCAGTACTTC.

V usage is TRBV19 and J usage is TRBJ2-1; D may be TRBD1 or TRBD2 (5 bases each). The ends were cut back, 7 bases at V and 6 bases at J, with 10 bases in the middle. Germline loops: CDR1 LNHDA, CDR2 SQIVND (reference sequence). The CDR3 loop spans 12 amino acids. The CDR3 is CASNRGSNEQFF. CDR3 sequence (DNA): TGTGCCAGTAATCGGGGCTCCAATGAGCAGTTCTTC.

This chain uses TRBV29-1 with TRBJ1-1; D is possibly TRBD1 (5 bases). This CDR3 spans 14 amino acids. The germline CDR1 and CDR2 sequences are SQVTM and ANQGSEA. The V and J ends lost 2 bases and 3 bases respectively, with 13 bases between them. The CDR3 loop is CSVEQGAPDTEAFF. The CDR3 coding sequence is TGCAGCGTTGAACAGGGTGCCCCTGACACTGAAGCTTTCTTT.

In nucleotides, the CDR3 is TGTGCCAGCAGTTTACAGGGGGATAGCAATCAGCCCCAGCATTTT. It yields the protein CASSLQGDSNQPQHF. This chain uses TRBV27 with TRBJ1-5, with 7 positions matching TRBD1. The CDR3 loop spans 15 amino acids. With 2 bases clipped from V and 0 bases from J, the junction kept 1 base outside the gene matches. Per the germline V gene, CDR1 is MNHEY and CDR2 is SMNVEV (reference sequence).

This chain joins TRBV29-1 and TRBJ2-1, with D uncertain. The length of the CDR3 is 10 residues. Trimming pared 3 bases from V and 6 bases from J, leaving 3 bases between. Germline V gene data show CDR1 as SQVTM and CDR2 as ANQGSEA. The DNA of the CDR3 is TGCAGCGTTGAGGGCAATGAGCAGTTCTTC. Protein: CSVEGNEQFF.

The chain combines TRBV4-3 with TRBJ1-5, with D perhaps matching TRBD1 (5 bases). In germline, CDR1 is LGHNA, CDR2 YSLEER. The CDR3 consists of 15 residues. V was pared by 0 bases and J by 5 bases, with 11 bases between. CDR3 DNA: TGCGCCAGCAGCCAAGAATTAATGGGGGATCAGCCCCAGCATTTT. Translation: CASSQELMGDQPQHF.

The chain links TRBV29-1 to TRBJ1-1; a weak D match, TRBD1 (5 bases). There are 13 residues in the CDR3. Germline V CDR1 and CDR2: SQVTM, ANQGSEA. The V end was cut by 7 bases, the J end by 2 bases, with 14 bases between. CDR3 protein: CSGFGGENTEAFF. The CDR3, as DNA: TGCAGCGGCTTTGGGGGAGAAAACACTGAAGCTTTCTTT.

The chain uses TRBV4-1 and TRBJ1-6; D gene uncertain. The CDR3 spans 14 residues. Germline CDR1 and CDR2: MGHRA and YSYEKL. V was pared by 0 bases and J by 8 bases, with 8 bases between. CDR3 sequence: CASSQDRSDSPLHF. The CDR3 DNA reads TGCGCCAGCAGCCAAGATCGGTCCGATTCACCCCTCCACTTT.

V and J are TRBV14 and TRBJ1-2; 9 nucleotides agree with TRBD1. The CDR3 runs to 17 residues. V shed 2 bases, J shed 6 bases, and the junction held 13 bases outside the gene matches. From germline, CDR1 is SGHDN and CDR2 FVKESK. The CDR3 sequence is CASSQSGTGWDGDGYTF. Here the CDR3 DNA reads TGTGCCAGCAGCCAAAGTGGGACAGGGTGGGACGGAGATGGCTACACCTTC.